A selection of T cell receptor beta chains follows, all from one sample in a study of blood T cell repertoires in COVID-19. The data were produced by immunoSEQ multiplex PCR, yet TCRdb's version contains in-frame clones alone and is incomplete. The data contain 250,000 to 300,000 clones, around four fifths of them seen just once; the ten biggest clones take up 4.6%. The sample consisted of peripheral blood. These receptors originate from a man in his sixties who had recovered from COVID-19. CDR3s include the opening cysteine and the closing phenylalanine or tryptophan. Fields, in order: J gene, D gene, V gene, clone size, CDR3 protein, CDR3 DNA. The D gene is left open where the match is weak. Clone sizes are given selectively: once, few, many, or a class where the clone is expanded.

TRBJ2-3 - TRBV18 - CASSPDAGDTQYF TGTGCCAGCTCACCAGATGCGGGAGATACGCAGTATTTT
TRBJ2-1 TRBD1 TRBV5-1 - CASSLRQGAYNEQFF TGCGCCAGCAGCTTGAGGCAGGGGGCTTACAATGAGCAGTTCTTC
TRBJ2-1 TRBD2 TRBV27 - CASSITSGVGQFF TGTGCCAGCAGTATTACTAGCGGGGTGGGGCAGTTCTTC
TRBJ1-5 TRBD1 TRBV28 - CASSLRDSRNQPQHF TGTGCCAGCAGTCTCCGGGACAGTCGTAATCAGCCCCAGCATTTT
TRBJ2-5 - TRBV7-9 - CASSSDGGGTQYF TGTGCCAGCAGCTCGGACGGAGGAGGGACCCAGTACTTC
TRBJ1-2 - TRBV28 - CASTALGDGYTF TGTGCCAGCACCGCCTTGGGCGATGGCTACACCTTC
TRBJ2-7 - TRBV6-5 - CASSPSRGAFDEQYF TGTGCCAGCAGTCCCTCCCGTGGGGCTTTCGACGAGCAGTACTTC
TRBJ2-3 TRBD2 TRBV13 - CASSYRLAGVTDTQYF TGTGCCAGCAGCTACAGACTAGCGGGGGTCACAGATACGCAGTATTTT
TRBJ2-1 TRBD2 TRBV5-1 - CASSFGLAGEQFF TGCGCCAGCAGCTTTGGACTAGCCGGTGAGCAGTTCTTC
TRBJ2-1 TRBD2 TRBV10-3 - CAISDGGGTHNEQFF TGTGCCATCAGTGATGGCGGGGGGACGCACAATGAGCAGTTCTTC
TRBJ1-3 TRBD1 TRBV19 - CASSITSGQGGNTIYF TGTGCCAGTAGTATCACTTCCGGACAGGGTGGAAACACCATATATTTT
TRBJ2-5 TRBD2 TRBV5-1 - CASSFVGGAAETQYF TGCGCCAGCAGCTTCGTCGGGGGGGCGGCGGAGACCCAGTACTTC
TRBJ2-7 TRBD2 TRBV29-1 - CSVGASGGVYEQYF TGCAGCGTTGGAGCTAGCGGGGGGGTTTACGAGCAGTACTTC
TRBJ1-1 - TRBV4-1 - CASSQVGANTEAFF TGCGCCAGCAGCCAAGTCGGTGCGAACACTGAAGCTTTCTTT
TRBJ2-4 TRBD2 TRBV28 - CASRSGGVAKNIQYF TGTGCCAGCAGATCCGGGGGGGTAGCCAAAAACATTCAGTACTTC
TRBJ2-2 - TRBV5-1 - CASTVTVRTGELFF TGCGCCAGCACCGTGACAGTGCGGACCGGGGAGCTGTTTTTT
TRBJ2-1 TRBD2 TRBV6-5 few CASSYTGLAGGEQFF TGTGCCAGCAGTTACACGGGACTAGCTGGGGGTGAGCAGTTCTTC
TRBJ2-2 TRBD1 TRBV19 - CATNTGVPGELFF TGTGCCACCAATACAGGGGTCCCCGGGGAGCTGTTTTTT
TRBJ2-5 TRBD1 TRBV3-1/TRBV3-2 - CASSPRDRGGQETQYF TGTGCCAGCAGCCCCAGGGACAGGGGTGGACAAGAGACCCAGTACTTC
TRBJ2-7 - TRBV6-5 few CASSYSGSTYEQYF TGTGCCAGCAGTTACTCGGGCAGTACCTACGAGCAGTACTTC
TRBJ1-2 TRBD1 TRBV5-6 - CASSKDRNYGYTF TGTGCCAGCAGTAAGGACAGGAACTATGGCTACACCTTC
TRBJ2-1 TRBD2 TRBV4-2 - CASSQASGLAGGYEQFF TGTGCCAGCAGCCAAGCTTCAGGGCTAGCGGGAGGCTATGAGCAGTTCTTC
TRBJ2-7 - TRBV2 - CASSASGYEQYF TGTGCCAGCAGTGCATCGGGCTACGAGCAGTACTTC
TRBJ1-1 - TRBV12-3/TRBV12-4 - CASSLTGNTEAFF TGTGCCAGCAGTCTCACAGGGAACACTGAAGCTTTCTTT
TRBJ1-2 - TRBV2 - CASSVGGGYTF TGTGCCAGCAGTGTGGGGGGTGGCTACACCTTC
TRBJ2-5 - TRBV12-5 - CASSGRQETQYF TGTGCTAGTAGCGGGCGGCAAGAGACCCAGTACTTC
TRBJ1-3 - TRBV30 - CAWRGSGNTIYF TGTGCCTGGCGCGGGAGTGGAAACACCATATATTTT
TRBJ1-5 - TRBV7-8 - CASSLGSRGDQPQHF TGTGCCAGCAGCTTAGGCTCCAGGGGCGATCAGCCCCAGCATTTT
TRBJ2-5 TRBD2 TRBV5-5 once CASSLARGAQYF TGTGCCAGCAGCTTGGCCCGGGGGGCCCAGTACTTC